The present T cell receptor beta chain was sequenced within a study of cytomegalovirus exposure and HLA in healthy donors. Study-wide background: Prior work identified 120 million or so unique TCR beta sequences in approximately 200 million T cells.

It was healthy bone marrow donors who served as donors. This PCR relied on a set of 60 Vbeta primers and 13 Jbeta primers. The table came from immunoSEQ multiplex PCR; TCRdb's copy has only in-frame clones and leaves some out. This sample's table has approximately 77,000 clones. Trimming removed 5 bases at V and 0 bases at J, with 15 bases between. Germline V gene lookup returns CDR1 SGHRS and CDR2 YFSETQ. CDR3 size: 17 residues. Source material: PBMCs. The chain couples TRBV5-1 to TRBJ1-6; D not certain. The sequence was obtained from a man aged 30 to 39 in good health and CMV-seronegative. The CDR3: CASSPGIQGSYNSPLHF. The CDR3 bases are TGCGCCAGCAGTCCCGGGATACAAGGCTCCTATAATTCACCCCTCCACTTT.